A selection of T cell receptor beta chains follows, all from one sample in a study of blood T cell repertoires in COVID-19. Using immunoSEQ multiplex PCR, the repertoire was profiled, and TCRdb retains in-frame clones only, with some absent. The sample gives roughly 130,000 clones, just under 85% of which show up once; around 8.4% is in the top ten. The sample comprised PBMCs or T cells enriched from blood (not recorded which). These receptors were collected from a man aged 45 to 65 who had recovered from COVID-19. The CDR3 runs from the conserved cysteine through the conserved F or W. D genes are given only for firm matches. Size is omitted from some rows. Given values are once, few, many or a class for expanded clones.

abundance: .; j_gene: TRBJ1-2; d_gene: .; v_gene: TRBV2; CDR3nt: TGTGCCAGCCTCGCCGGTCGGGTCTCTAACTATGGCTACACCTTC; CDR3aa: CASLAGRVSNYGYTF
abundance: .; j_gene: TRBJ2-1; d_gene: .; v_gene: TRBV7-2; CDR3nt: TGTGCCAGCTCACCCCCGGGTGGACTGAACGGTGAGCAGTTCTTC; CDR3aa: CASSPPGGLNGEQFF
abundance: .; j_gene: TRBJ2-5; d_gene: TRBD2; v_gene: TRBV2; CDR3nt: TGTGCCAGCAGCCTGACCCCCGGGGGGGAGACCCAGTACTTC; CDR3aa: CASSLTPGGETQYF
abundance: .; j_gene: TRBJ2-2; d_gene: .; v_gene: TRBV9; CDR3nt: TGTGCCAGCAGCGTAGCTGGGTTACGCCTAGCGAGGAACACCGGGGAGCTGTTTTTT; CDR3aa: CASSVAGLRLARNTGELFF
abundance: .; j_gene: TRBJ1-2; d_gene: .; v_gene: TRBV21-1; CDR3nt: TGTGCCAGCGTCGACAGGGTCTTTTATGGCTACACCTTC; CDR3aa: CASVDRVFYGYTF
abundance: .; j_gene: TRBJ2-2; d_gene: .; v_gene: TRBV5-1; CDR3nt: TGCGCCAGCAGCTTGGCTCGCACCGGGGAGCTGTTTTTT; CDR3aa: CASSLARTGELFF
abundance: .; j_gene: TRBJ2-2; d_gene: .; v_gene: TRBV11-3; CDR3nt: TGTGCCAGCAGCTTAGACCCCAGTTCCGGGGAGCTGTTTTTT; CDR3aa: CASSLDPSSGELFF
abundance: .; j_gene: TRBJ1-4; d_gene: .; v_gene: TRBV19; CDR3nt: TGTGCCAGTAGTATAGGTACCACTGGTGAAAAACTGTTTTTT; CDR3aa: CASSIGTTGEKLFF
abundance: .; j_gene: TRBJ2-5; d_gene: .; v_gene: TRBV7-2; CDR3nt: TGTGCCAGCAGCTTAGCGCACGGGTCGGAGACCCAGTACTTC; CDR3aa: CASSLAHGSETQYF
abundance: once; j_gene: TRBJ2-5; d_gene: .; v_gene: TRBV18; CDR3nt: TGTGCCAGCTCACCAGCGCAGGGGGAGACCCAGTACTTC; CDR3aa: CASSPAQGETQYF
abundance: .; j_gene: TRBJ2-7; d_gene: .; v_gene: TRBV7-3; CDR3nt: TGTGCCAGCAGCTTAGCCCCCACCAAACACCTCTACGAGCAGTACTTC; CDR3aa: CASSLAPTKHLYEQYF
abundance: .; j_gene: TRBJ2-2; d_gene: .; v_gene: TRBV19; CDR3nt: TGTGCCAGTAGTTTCTACCAGGGGCCTCCGTCGACCGGGGAGCTGTTTTTT; CDR3aa: CASSFYQGPPSTGELFF
abundance: once; j_gene: TRBJ1-4; d_gene: TRBD1; v_gene: TRBV7-8; CDR3nt: TGTGCCAGCAACAGGGGGCGAGCTAATGAAAAACTGTTTTTT; CDR3aa: CASNRGRANEKLFF
abundance: .; j_gene: TRBJ2-7; d_gene: TRBD1; v_gene: TRBV7-6; CDR3nt: TGTGCCAGCAGCTTAGGGGACAGGACTAACTACGAGCAGTACTTC; CDR3aa: CASSLGDRTNYEQYF